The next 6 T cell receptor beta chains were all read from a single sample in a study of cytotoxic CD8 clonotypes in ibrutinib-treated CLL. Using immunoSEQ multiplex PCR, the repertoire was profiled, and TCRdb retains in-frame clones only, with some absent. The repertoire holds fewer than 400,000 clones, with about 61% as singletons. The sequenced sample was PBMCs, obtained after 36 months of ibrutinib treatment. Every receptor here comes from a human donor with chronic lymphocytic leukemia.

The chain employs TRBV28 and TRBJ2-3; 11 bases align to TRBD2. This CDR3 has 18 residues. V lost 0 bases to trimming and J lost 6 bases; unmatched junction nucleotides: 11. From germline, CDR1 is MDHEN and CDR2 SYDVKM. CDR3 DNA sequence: TGTGCCAGCAGTTTATGGGGACTAGCGGACGGAGGGGGGGATACGCAGTATTTT. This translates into CASSLWGLADGGGDTQYF.

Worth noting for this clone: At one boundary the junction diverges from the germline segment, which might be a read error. The CDR3 DNA sequence: TGTGCCAGCAGCGGAGAGAGGCTCTTT. It encodes CASSGERLF. The chain is built from TRBV9 and TRBJ1-1; D not certain. This CDR3 is 9 amino acids long. From germline, CDR1 is SGDLS and CDR2 YYNGEE.

CDR3 nucleotides: TGTGCCAGCAGCTTAGCGTGGGGGACCTTGACTAGCACAGATACGCAGTATTTT. As protein: CASSLAWGTLTSTDTQYF. This rearrangement joins TRBV7-9 to TRBJ2-3; D tentatively reads TRBD1 or TRBD2 (5 bases each). In germline, CDR1 is SEHNR, CDR2 FQNEAQ (reference sequence). Trimming stripped 0 bases from V and 0 bases from J, with 16 bases between. This CDR3 is 18 amino acids long.

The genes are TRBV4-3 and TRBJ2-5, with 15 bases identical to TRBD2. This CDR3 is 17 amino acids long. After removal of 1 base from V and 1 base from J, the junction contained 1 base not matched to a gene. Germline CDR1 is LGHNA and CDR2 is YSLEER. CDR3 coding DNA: TGCGCCAGCAGCCAAGGGACTAGCGGGAGGGGCCAAGAGACCCAGTACTTC. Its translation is CASSQGTSGRGQETQYF.

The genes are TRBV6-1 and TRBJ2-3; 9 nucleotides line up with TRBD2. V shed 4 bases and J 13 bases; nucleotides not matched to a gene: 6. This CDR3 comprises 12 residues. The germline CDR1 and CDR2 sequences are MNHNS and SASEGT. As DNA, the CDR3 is TGTGCCAGCAGTGGTCCTAGCGGGGCTAAGTATTTT. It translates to CASSGPSGAKYF.

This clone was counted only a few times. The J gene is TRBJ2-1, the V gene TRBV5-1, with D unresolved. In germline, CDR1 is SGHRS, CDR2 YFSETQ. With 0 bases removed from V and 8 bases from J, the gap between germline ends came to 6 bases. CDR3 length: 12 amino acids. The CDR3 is CASSLVSDEQFF. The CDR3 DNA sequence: TGCGCCAGCAGCTTGGTCTCGGATGAGCAGTTCTTC.